These T cell receptor beta chains were read from a single sample in a study of technical replicates of blood from several donors. Method: immunoSEQ multiplex PCR; TCRdb's copy keeps in-frame clones and lacks some. This table holds about 81,000 clones, approximately 96% found once. The sequenced material came from T cells isolated from PBMCs. Receptors originate from a human donor in good health. Each CDR3 is given with its conserved first and last residue. The D gene is left open where the match is weak. A clone size is listed for some rows: how often the clone was seen (once, few, many), or a class if it is expanded.

v_gene	d_gene	j_gene	abundance	CDR3aa	CDR3nt
TRBV10-2	NA	TRBJ2-7	NA	CASQFGGSNDEQYF	TGCGCCAGCCAATTCGGAGGCAGTAACGACGAGCAGTACTTC
TRBV10-3	TRBD2	TRBJ2-1	NA	CAIRTTSGSYNEQFF	TGTGCCATCAGGACGACTAGCGGGAGCTACAATGAGCAGTTCTTC
TRBV11-2	TRBD2	TRBJ2-1	NA	CASSPTTSGLYNEQFF	TGTGCCAGCAGCCCAACCACTAGCGGACTTTACAATGAGCAGTTCTTC
TRBV19	NA	TRBJ2-1	NA	CASNHRDNNEQFF	TGTGCCAGTAACCACCGGGATAACAATGAGCAGTTCTTC
TRBV4-2	NA	TRBJ1-3	NA	CASSQEPGGNTIYF	TGTGCCAGCAGCCAAGAACCAGGAGGAAACACCATATATTTT
TRBV7-2	TRBD1	TRBJ1-1	few	CASSGPPGTGANTEAFF	TGTGCCAGCAGCGGCCCGCCCGGGACAGGGGCTAACACTGAAGCTTTCTTT
TRBV10-3	NA	TRBJ2-5	NA	CAISGPGHQQETQYF	TGTGCCATCAGTGGGCCGGGACATCAACAAGAGACCCAGTACTTC
TRBV11-2	NA	TRBJ1-2	NA	CASIYILESLYGYTF	TGTGCCAGCATCTATATTCTGGAGTCTCTCTATGGCTACACCTTC
TRBV27	TRBD1	TRBJ2-2	NA	CASSLAGGLNTGELFF	TGTGCCAGCAGTTTGGCAGGGGGATTGAACACCGGGGAGCTGTTTTTT
TRBV19	TRBD2	TRBJ2-7	NA	CASSPGGGLGEQYF	TGTGCCAGTAGTCCCGGGGGGGGCCTGGGGGAGCAGTACTTC
TRBV7-2	NA	TRBJ1-5	NA	CASSLGGIAYSNQPQHF	TGTGCCAGCAGCTTAGGAGGGATAGCGTATAGCAATCAGCCCCAGCATTTT
TRBV18	NA	TRBJ1-3	once	CASSPITVSGNTIYF	TGTGCCAGCTCACCTATAACAGTCTCTGGAAACACCATATATTTT
TRBV9	TRBD2	TRBJ2-7	NA	CASSVAISGRWGHYEQYF	TGTGCCAGCAGCGTAGCTATTAGCGGGAGATGGGGCCACTACGAGCAGTACTTC
TRBV2	TRBD2	TRBJ2-1	NA	CASSEGREAYNEQFF	TGTGCCAGCAGCGAGGGGCGGGAGGCCTACAATGAGCAGTTCTTC
TRBV6-4	NA	TRBJ2-3	NA	CASSDSGRQGTDTQYF	TGTGCCAGCAGTGACTCAGGGAGACAGGGCACAGATACGCAGTATTTT
TRBV7-9	TRBD1	TRBJ2-7	NA	CASSLRDRTYEQYF	TGTGCCAGCAGCCTCCGGGACAGGACCTACGAGCAGTACTTC
TRBV7-9	TRBD1	TRBJ1-5	once	CASSQAGGRGNQPQHF	TGTGCCAGCAGCCAAGCAGGGGGCAGAGGAAATCAGCCCCAGCATTTT
TRBV6-5	NA	TRBJ1-3	NA	CASSYNWDFAGNTIYF	TGTGCCAGCAGTTATAATTGGGACTTCGCCGGAAACACCATATATTTT